Presented here are 16 T cell receptor beta chains from one specimen sequenced in a study of cytomegalovirus exposure and HLA in healthy donors. Researchers ran the PCR with 60 Vbeta and 13 Jbeta primers. This table comes from immunoSEQ multiplex PCR, and its TCRdb copy is limited to in-frame clones, with some not included. The sample records about 200,000 clones, about four fifths being singletons. The sample was PBMCs. Receptor source: a male donor in good health and CMV-seropositive.

This chain joins TRBV7-2 and TRBJ2-7; TRBD1 matches 7 bases. This CDR3 spans 15 amino acids. V dropped 5 bases and J dropped 0; count of bases not matched to a gene: 7. CDR1 is SGHTA and CDR2 is FQGNSA in the germline V gene. DNA for the CDR3: TGTGCCAGCAGCGAGAGGGGGCAGGACTCCTACGAGCAGTACTTC. It is translated as CASSERGQDSYEQYF.

V usage is TRBV19 and J usage is TRBJ1-2; 10 positions agree with TRBD1. V was pared by 3 bases and J by 2 bases, with 3 bases of the junction left unmatched. The germline V gene encodes CDR1 LNHDA and CDR2 SQIVND (reference sequence). This CDR3 has 15 amino acids. CDR3 loop: CASSIDRGRNYGYTF. CDR3 bases: TGTGCCAGTAGTATCGACAGGGGGCGGAACTATGGCTACACCTTC.

J is TRBJ2-2 and V is TRBV6-5; D unclear. V was trimmed by 0 bases and J by 7 bases, leaving 12 bases between them. Germline V CDR1 and CDR2: MNHEY, SVGAGI. The CDR3 has 15 amino acids. The CDR3 nucleotides are TGTGCCAGCAGTTACTCGACGCGGATCGGCGGGGAGCTGTTTTTT. Residues: CASSYSTRIGGELFF.

The chain links TRBV5-1 to TRBJ2-5; 7 bases map to TRBD1. Trimming cost V 3 bases and J 5 bases; bases outside gene matches: 10. Germline CDR1 reads SGHRS; CDR2 reads YFSETQ. CDR3 length: 15 amino acids. Written as DNA, the CDR3 is TGCGCCAGCAGCTCACTACAGGGGTCGCGGGAGACCCAGTACTTC. Translating gives CASSSLQGSRETQYF.

This clone has just a few counts. The J gene is TRBJ2-1, the V gene TRBV6-6; D possibly corresponds to TRBD1 (6 bases). The germline V and J ends were trimmed by 6 bases and 3 bases, with 15 bases remaining between them. Germline V lookup: CDR1 MNHNY, CDR2 SVGAGI (reference sequence). The CDR3 extends over 15 amino acids. CDR3 amino acids: CASSLGVGGYNEQFF. The CDR3, as DNA: TGTGCCAGCAGCTTAGGGGTAGGGGGCTACAATGAGCAGTTCTTC.

The V gene is TRBV11-3, the J gene TRBJ2-1, with TRBD2 identical over 7 bases. V gave up 10 bases and J gave up 0 bases; unmatched junction bases: 12. The CDR3 spans 16 residues. CDR1 is SGHNT, CDR2 YENEEA, per germline. The CDR3 DNA reads TGTGCCACCTTAATACTGACTAGCTTCTCCTACAATGAGCAGTTCTTC. Translation: CATLILTSFSYNEQFF. The whole variable domain, remainder taken from reference TRBV11-3 and TRBJ2-1, is EAGVVQSPRYKIIEKKQPVAFWCNPISGHNTLYWYLQNLGQGPELLIRYENEEAVDDSQLPKDRFSAERLKGVDSTLKIQPAELGDSAVYLCATLILTSFSYNEQFFGPGTRLTVL.

This clone was seen a handful of times. The rearrangement uses TRBV25-1 and TRBJ1-5; TRBD1 might be the D (5 bases). The germline V and J ends were trimmed by 8 bases and 4 bases, with 12 bases remaining between them. Germline V CDR1 and CDR2: MGHDK, SYGVNS. The CDR3 is 13 residues long. CDR3 nucleotide sequence: TGTGCCAGCGGAGGGGAGCCGAATCAGCCCCAGCATTTT. Residues: CASGGEPNQPQHF.

The chain is built from TRBV18 and TRBJ1-3; 12 bases map to TRBD1. Per germline, CDR1 KGHSH and CDR2 LQKENI. The CDR3 contains 20 residues. Trimming removed 6 bases from V and 1 base from J; junction bases left unmatched: 16. The CDR3 sequence is CASSPLVRDRGPSSGNTIYF. CDR3 sequence (DNA): TGTGCCAGCTCCCCCCTCGTTCGGGACAGGGGGCCGAGTTCTGGAAACACCATATATTTT. The variable domain in full, completed from reference TRBV18 and TRBJ1-3, reads NAGVMQNPRHLVRRRGQEARLRCSPMKGHSHVYWYRQLPEEGLKFMVYLQKENIIDESGMPKERFSAEFPKEGPSILRIQQVVRGDSAAYFCASSPLVRDRGPSSGNTIYFGEGSWLTVV.

The gene calls are TRBV5-1 and TRBJ2-5, with 10 bases matching TRBD2. Germline CDR1 SGHRS, CDR2 YFSETQ. V lost 0 bases to trimming and J lost 5 bases; unmatched junction nucleotides: 10. The CDR3 is 17 amino acids. DNA for the CDR3: TGCGCCAGCAGCTTGGCCCCCAAAGCGGGAGGGCACGAGACCCAGTACTTC. Its translation is CASSLAPKAGGHETQYF.

The sample holds one count of this clone. The chain uses TRBV7-2 and TRBJ2-1; perhaps TRBD2 as D (6 bases). The germline V gene has CDR1 SGHTA and CDR2 FQGNSA. The CDR3 is 17 amino acids. V was clipped by 3 bases and J by 7 bases, with 22 bases between them. CDR3 sequence: CASSFVATRGSPNEQFF. The CDR3 DNA sequence: TGTGCCAGCAGCTTCGTGGCTACGCGGGGATCGCCAAATGAGCAGTTCTTC.

The chain links TRBV29-1 to TRBJ2-1, with TRBD2 matching 13 bases. The germline V gene encodes CDR1 SQVTM and CDR2 ANQGSEA. V lost 4 bases to trimming and J lost 4 bases; unmatched junction nucleotides: 4. The CDR3 contains 15 residues. CDR3 region: CSVVVGLAGYNEQFF. Here the CDR3 DNA reads TGCAGCGTTGTGGTGGGACTAGCGGGGTACAATGAGCAGTTCTTC.

This clone was counted a single time. V usage is TRBV10-2 and J usage is TRBJ2-3, with TRBD2 matching over 13 bases. V lost 1 base to trimming and J lost 9 bases; unmatched junction nucleotides: 7. In germline, CDR1 is WSHSY, CDR2 SAAADI. The CDR3 has 16 residues. In nucleotides, the CDR3 is TGCGCCAGCAGTGAGTGGACTAGCGGGAGCCGGGGGACGCAGTATTTT. This encodes CASSEWTSGSRGTQYF.

This chain joins TRBV10-1 and TRBJ2-5; 9 bases agree with TRBD1. V shed 3 bases, J shed 2 bases, and the junction held 7 bases outside the gene matches. The CDR3 totals 16 residues. Germline loops: CDR1 WNHNN, CDR2 SYGVQD (reference sequence). The CDR3 DNA reads TGCGCCAGCAGTGACGTACAGGGGGCAGATCAAGAGACCCAGTACTTC. Translation: CASSDVQGADQETQYF.

V and J are TRBV5-1 and TRBJ2-1; D perhaps matches TRBD1 (5 bases). This CDR3 has 14 residues. Trimming stripped 4 bases from V and 4 bases from J, with 12 bases between. CDR1 and CDR2 (germline): SGHRS, YFSETQ. The CDR3, as DNA: TGCGCCAGCAGCCCCAGGGCGCGGTACAATGAGCAGTTCTTC. Protein sequence: CASSPRARYNEQFF.

As regards this clone: The junction differs from germline at one of its ends, possibly a read error. The chain uses TRBV6-1 and TRBJ1-2; TRBD1 aligns across 9 bases. This CDR3 contains 13 residues. Germline V lookup: CDR1 MNHNS, CDR2 SASEGT. CDR3 sequence (DNA): TGTGTCAGCAGTGTTGACAGGGGGGATGGCTACACCTTC. Encoded protein: CVSSVDRGDGYTF.

V is TRBV7-3 and J is TRBJ2-5; D is perhaps TRBD2 (5 bases). The CDR3 sequence is 16 residues long. CDR1 and CDR2 from the germline V gene are SGHTA and FQGTGA. Trimming removed 1 base at V and 1 base at J, with 13 bases between. This CDR3 reads CASSLSAGAGQETQYF. Written as DNA, the CDR3 is TGTGCCAGCAGCTTAAGCGCGGGTGCGGGCCAAGAGACCCAGTACTTC. The full variable domain, with the rest looked up from reference TRBV7-3 and TRBJ2-5, is GAGVSQTPSNKVTEKGKYVELRCDPISGHTALYWYRQSLGQGPEFLIYFQGTGAADDSGLPNDRFFAVRPEGSVSTLKIQRTERGDSAVYLCASSLSAGAGQETQYFGPGTRLLVL.